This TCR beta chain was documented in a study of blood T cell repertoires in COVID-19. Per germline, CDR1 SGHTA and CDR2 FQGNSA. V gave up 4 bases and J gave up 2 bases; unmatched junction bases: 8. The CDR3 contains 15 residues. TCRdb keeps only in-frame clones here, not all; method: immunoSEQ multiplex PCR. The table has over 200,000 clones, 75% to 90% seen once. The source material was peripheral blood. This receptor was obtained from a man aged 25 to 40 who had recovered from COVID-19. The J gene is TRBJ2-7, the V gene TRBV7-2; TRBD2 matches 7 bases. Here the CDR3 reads CASSSGGGNTYEQYF. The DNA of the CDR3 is TGTGCCAGCAGCTCTGGGGGGGGGAATACCTACGAGCAGTACTTC.